One and the same sample provided the 16 T cell receptor beta chains below, sequenced in a study of cytomegalovirus exposure and HLA in healthy donors. TCRdb keeps only in-frame clones here, not all; method: immunoSEQ multiplex PCR. Altogether some 67,000 clones are present, roughly 93% being singletons, with the ten largest covering roughly 1%. The material sequenced was PBMCs. Source of these receptors: a young woman in good health and CMV-seronegative.

The table lists this clone with a count of one. CDR3 in amino acids: CAALSGGSDEKLFF. DNA for the CDR3: TGTGCCGCCTTATCAGGGGGCTCCGACGAAAAACTGTTTTTT. The chain carries TRBV6-6 and TRBJ1-4; 8 positions agree with TRBD1. The germline CDR1 and CDR2 sequences are MNHNY and SVGAGI (reference sequence). J gave up 8 bases and V 11 bases, and 13 bases lay outside the gene matches. There are 14 residues in the CDR3.

The CDR3 region has the DNA TGTGCCATCAGTGACGTACAGGGAATCGGAAATGAGCAGTTCTTC. This codes for CAISDVQGIGNEQFF. The V gene is TRBV10-3, the J gene TRBJ2-1; weak D call: TRBD1 (6 bases). V lost 3 bases and J 7 bases, leaving 16 bases between the germline ends. The V gene's germline CDR1 is ENHRY and CDR2 SYGVKD. This CDR3 has 15 amino acids.

The chain couples TRBV6-6 to TRBJ2-7; the D gene is possibly TRBD2 (6 bases). Germline-derived CDR1 and CDR2 are MNHNY and SVGAGI (reference sequence). The CDR3 contains 13 residues. The DNA of the CDR3 is TGTGGCATCAAAGGGACGGGGGACTACGAGCAGTACTTC. Amino acid sequence: CGIKGTGDYEQYF.

This chain joins TRBV2 and TRBJ1-2; D is undetermined. CDR1 SNHLY and CDR2 FYNNEI come from the germline V gene. This CDR3 spans 14 amino acids. Trimming took 1 base from V and 2 from J, leaving 8 bases between them. The chain's CDR3 is CASSEERSNYGYTF. CDR3 DNA: TGTGCCAGCAGTGAAGAGCGGTCCAACTATGGCTACACCTTC.

This clone was detected once. This sequence joins TRBV6-6 and TRBJ2-5; possibly TRBD2 for D (5 bases). From germline, CDR1 is MNHNY and CDR2 SVGAGI (reference sequence). The germline V and J ends were trimmed by 2 bases and 5 bases, with 15 bases remaining between them. The CDR3 sequence is 15 residues long. Written as DNA, the CDR3 is TGTGCCAGCAGTTACGTAGGGCTAGCTGGTGAGACCCAGTACTTC. Its protein product is CASSYVGLAGETQYF.

This chain uses TRBV11-2 with TRBJ1-2; 7 bases line up with TRBD1. The CDR3 is 15 amino acids. Germline CDR1 reads SGHAT; CDR2 reads FQNNGV. The trim removed 3 bases at V and 2 bases at J, leaving 6 bases unmatched. The CDR3: CASSFPTGINYGYTF. CDR3 DNA sequence: TGTGCCAGCAGCTTTCCGACAGGGATAAACTATGGCTACACCTTC. The full variable domain, completed using reference TRBV11-2 and TRBJ1-2, is EAGVAQSPRYKIIEKRQSVAFWCNPISGHATLYWYQQILGQGPKLLIQFQNNGVVDDSQLPKDRFSAERLKGVDSTLKIQPAKLEDSAVYLCASSFPTGINYGYTFGSGTRLTVV.

The CDR3, as DNA: TGCGCCAGCAGCCAAGATTGGGTTAGCAGGGACATTCAGTACTTC. This gives the protein CASSQDWVSRDIQYF. The gene calls are TRBV4-1 and TRBJ2-4, with TRBD1 as a possible D gene (5 bases). Trimming pared 0 bases from V and 8 bases from J, leaving 14 bases between. Germline values: CDR1 MGHRA, CDR2 YSYEKL. The CDR3 has 15 amino acids.

The rearrangement joins TRBV27 to TRBJ2-3, with TRBD2 matching over 7 bases. Losses at the gene ends were 8 bases for V and 1 base for J; bases not matched to a gene: 9. Per germline, CDR1 MNHEY and CDR2 SMNVEV (reference sequence). The length of the CDR3 is 15 residues. The CDR3 loop is CASFSLAAGTDTQYF. The CDR3 DNA reads TGTGCCAGCTTCTCCCTAGCGGCAGGCACAGATACGCAGTATTTT.

The chain links TRBV28 to TRBJ2-7; 8 bases agree with TRBD2. Trimming took 2 bases from V and 3 from J; bases not matched to a gene: 3. The CDR3 is 14 amino acids. Germline V CDR1 and CDR2: MDHEN, SYDVKM. The CDR3 nucleotides read TGTGCCAGCAGTTTAATTGCGGGAGGCTACGAGCAGTACTTC. Protein product: CASSLIAGGYEQYF. The complete variable domain, with remaining parts taken from reference TRBV28 and TRBJ2-7, reads DVKVTQSSRYLVKRTGEKVFLECVQDMDHENMFWYRQDPGLGLRLIYFSYDVKMKEKGDIPEGYSVSREKKERFSLILESASTNQTSMYLCASSLIAGGYEQYFGPGTRLTVT.

This chain links TRBV5-6 with TRBJ2-1; 7 bases are a match to TRBD1. This CDR3 has 13 residues. Germline V gives CDR1 SGHDT, CDR2 YYEEEE. Losses at the gene ends were 3 bases for V and 7 bases for J; bases not matched to a gene: 4. The CDR3 DNA is TGTGCCAGCAGCTCTGACAGGGTGAATGAGCAGTTCTTC. Amino acids: CASSSDRVNEQFF.

This rearrangement joins TRBV27 to TRBJ1-1, with 9 bases aligning to TRBD1. Trimming removed 2 bases from V and 1 base from J; junction bases left unmatched: 2. CDR1 MNHEY and CDR2 SMNVEV come from the germline V gene (reference sequence). The CDR3 contains 15 residues. CDR3 amino acids: CASSLGGQGNTEAFF. The CDR3 DNA is TGTGCCAGCAGTTTAGGGGGACAGGGGAACACTGAAGCTTTCTTT.

The rearrangement uses TRBV7-8 and TRBJ1-4; 8 bases align to TRBD1. Germline CDR1 SGHVS, CDR2 FQNEAQ. CDR3 length: 16 amino acids. V lost 1 base, J lost 4 bases, and 5 bases stayed unmatched. The CDR3 sequence: CASSLGGTGHNEKLFF. In DNA form, the CDR3 reads TGTGCCAGCAGCTTAGGGGGGACAGGCCATAATGAAAAACTGTTTTTT. The variable domain in full, with the rest retrieved from reference TRBV7-8 and TRBJ1-4, is GAGVSQSPRYKVAKRGQDVALRCDPISGHVSLFWYQQALGQGPEFLTYFQNEAQLDKSGLPSDRFFAERPEGSVSTLKIQRTQQEDSAVYLCASSLGGTGHNEKLFFGSGTQLSVL.

The V call is TRBV30, the J call TRBJ1-2; perhaps TRBD1 as D (6 bases). The germline V gene encodes CDR1 GTSNPN and CDR2 SVGIG (reference sequence). This CDR3 has 13 residues. Trimming stripped 8 bases from V and 14 bases from J, with 27 bases between. CDR3 DNA sequence: TGTGCCGGGATTGGGGGGGCGATGGTTCCGGAAACCTTC. Translated: CAGIGGAMVPETF.

The chain is built from TRBV19 and TRBJ2-1; 8 nucleotides line up with TRBD2. The CDR3 spans 17 residues. V lost 6 bases to trimming and J lost 5 bases; unmatched junction nucleotides: 15. Germline CDR1 LNHDA, CDR2 SQIVND (reference sequence). CDR3 sequence: CASSDERGAGGHNEQFF. The DNA for the CDR3 is TGTGCCAGTAGCGATGAGAGAGGCGCGGGAGGCCACAATGAGCAGTTCTTC.

The chain uses TRBV4-1 and TRBJ1-3; 10 bases line up with TRBD1. The trim removed 4 bases at V and 1 base at J, leaving 4 bases unmatched. From germline, CDR1 is MGHRA and CDR2 YSYEKL. The CDR3 has 16 residues. CDR3 DNA: TGCGCCAGCAGCCTCCGGGACAGGGGTTCTGGAAACACCATATATTTT. This translates into CASSLRDRGSGNTIYF.

V gene TRBV5-1 combines with J gene TRBJ2-3; 12 bases fit TRBD2. Germline V CDR1 and CDR2: SGHRS, YFSETQ. V dropped 0 bases and J dropped 3; count of bases not matched to a gene: 8. This CDR3 spans 18 amino acids. In DNA form, the CDR3 reads TGCGCCAGCAGCTTGGGGGCTAGCGGGGGGGCCGTGACAGATACGCAGTATTTT. This sequence encodes CASSLGASGGAVTDTQYF. Looking up the rest from reference TRBV5-1 and TRBJ2-3 gives the full variable domain: KAGVTQTPRYLIKTRGQQVTLSCSPISGHRSVSWYQQTPGQGLQFLFEYFSETQRNKGNFPGRFSGRQFSNSRSEMNVSTLELGDSALYLCASSLGASGGAVTDTQYFGPGTRLTVL.